These 5 T cell receptor beta chains came from one sample sequenced in a study of metastatic and nonmetastatic thyroid tumors. Patients were all untreated before their thyroid surgery. TCRdb recomputed clones from the PCR reads via MiXCR. The sample contains 15,000 or so clones, about a quarter of which appear only once. Sequences were obtained from adjacent normal tissue. The receptors come from a female donor with papillary thyroid cancer or a benign thyroid nodule (not recorded which). Some clones in this sample may be carry-over from other donors' samples.

The rearrangement joins TRBV7-2 to TRBJ1-4; D ambiguous. The CDR3 covers 13 residues. Trimming left V 5 bases short and J 8 bases short, with 12 bases between. Germline lookup yields CDR1 SGHTA and CDR2 FQGNSA. CDR3 sequence reads: CASSRLVGEKLFF. The DNA for the CDR3 is TGTGCCAGCAGCCGCCTGGTAGGAGAAAAACTGTTTTTT.

The sample holds many counts of this clone. The rearrangement links TRBV7-9 to TRBJ1-1; the D is unclear. V lost 6 bases and J 6 bases, leaving 11 bases between the germline ends. CDR3 size: 12 residues. From germline, CDR1 is SEHNR and CDR2 FQNEAQ (reference sequence). The CDR3 bases are TGTGCCAGCAGTGAGGCCATGGCTGAAGCTTTCTTT. Protein sequence: CASSEAMAEAFF.

This clone is medium-sized by share. The V call is TRBV28, the J call TRBJ2-7; tentatively, D is TRBD1 or TRBD2 (5 bases each). Germline CDR1 and CDR2: MDHEN and SYDVKM. Between the trimmed V and J ends, which lost 5 bases and 3 bases, there was a span of 17 bases. The CDR3 covers 15 residues. CDR3 region: CASSMGRDGRYEQYF. The CDR3 DNA follows: TGTGCCAGCAGTATGGGCCGGGACGGGCGCTACGAGCAGTACTTC. The whole variable domain, remainder taken from reference TRBV28 and TRBJ2-7, is DVKVTQSSRYLVKRTGEKVFLECVQDMDHENMFWYRQDPGLGLRLIYFSYDVKMKEKGDIPEGYSVSREKKERFSLILESASTNQTSMYLCASSMGRDGRYEQYFGPGTRLTVT.

This clone was seen more than once but under ten times. V and J are TRBV19 and TRBJ1-2; 10 positions agree with TRBD1. This CDR3 region has 16 residues. Germline V gives CDR1 LNHDA, CDR2 SQIVND (reference sequence). V shed 8 bases, J shed 8 bases, and the junction held 17 bases outside the gene matches. CDR3 amino acids: CASHSKPGQGFWGYTF. The CDR3 DNA reads TGTGCCAGTCATTCCAAGCCGGGACAGGGGTTTTGGGGCTACACCTTC.

Turning to this clone: A much bigger clone sits one base away, suggesting this may be a read error. V is TRBV27 and J is TRBJ2-7; 9 positions match TRBD1. The V segment lost 5 bases and the J segment 3 bases; nucleotides outside the gene matches: 5. The CDR3 contains 14 residues. CDR1 and CDR2 (germline): MNHEY, SMNVEV (reference sequence). CDR3 amino acids: CASSLGTGIYEQYF. The CDR3 DNA sequence: TGTGCCAGCAGTCTAGGGACAGGGATCTACGAGCAGTACTTC.